A selection of T cell receptor beta chains follows, all from one sample in a study of early T cells in non-severe SARS-CoV-2 infection. TCRdb reanalysed the 5' RACE reads using MiXCR and keeps one entry per CDR3 protein. The table has 95,000 to 100,000 distinct CDR3 sequences, more than 9.5% seen once. Sequencing input: whole blood. Receptor source: an adult who was a healthcare worker with PCR-confirmed SARS-CoV-2 infection or an uninfected control (not recorded which). CDR3s include the opening cysteine and the closing phenylalanine or tryptophan. The D gene is left open where the match is weak. Where a row states a size, it is once, few, many or the class of an expanded clone; other rows omit it.

abundance,d_gene,v_gene,j_gene,CDR3nt,CDR3aa
few,-,TRBV11-3,TRBJ2-2,TGTGCCCTCGCTTGGGACGCCGGGGAGCTGTTTTTT,CALAWDAGELFF
many,-,TRBV27,TRBJ1-4,TGTGCCAGCAGCCAAAGGGGACATACGAGGAAGGAAAAACTGTTTTTT,CASSQRGHTRKEKLFF
few,TRBD1,TRBV5-1,TRBJ2-7,TGCGCCAGTTACCAGACAGGGGCCGACGAGCAGTACTTC,CASYQTGADEQYF
-,TRBD1,TRBV20-1,TRBJ1-4,TGCAGTGCTAGAGACCGGGACAGGGGGCTCAATGAAAAACTGTTTTTT,CSARDRDRGLNEKLFF
many,-,TRBV7-9,TRBJ1-2,TGTGCCAGCAGCTTAGCGGACAGCTATGGCTACACCTTC,CASSLADSYGYTF
-,TRBD1,TRBV11-2,TRBJ1-4,TGTGCCAGCAGGGCACCCGGGACAGGAAATGAAAAACTGTTTTTT,CASRAPGTGNEKLFF
many,-,TRBV6-5,TRBJ1-3,TGTGCCAGCAGTGGAAGAGGAAACACCATATATTTT,CASSGRGNTIYF
many,-,TRBV18,TRBJ2-6,TGTGCCAGCGCCCAGACCACAGGGACTACTGGGGCCAACGTCCTGACTTTC,CASAQTTGTTGANVLTF
-,-,TRBV16,TRBJ1-6,TGTGCCAGCAGCCATGGGCAGGGCGACTATAATTCACCCCTCCACTTT,CASSHGQGDYNSPLHF
-,TRBD2,TRBV7-2,TRBJ2-3,TGTGCCTCCCTGGGGGGGGACGCCAAATCCGTTTTAGCAGATACGCAGTATTTT,CASLGGDAKSVLADTQYF
-,-,TRBV6-1,TRBJ1-1,TGTGCCAGCAGTGAAGGCAACAGCTTAAGAGCTTTCTTT,CASSEGNSLRAFF
few,TRBD2,TRBV9,TRBJ2-1,TGTGCCAGCAGCGTAAGCGGGACCCTTTACAATGAGCAGTTCTTC,CASSVSGTLYNEQFF
-,TRBD1,TRBV9,TRBJ1-6,TGTGCCAGCAGCGTAGTGGGGACAGCAATATCACCCCTCCACTTT,CASSVVGTAISPLHF
few,-,TRBV12-3/TRBV12-4,TRBJ2-1,TGTGCCAGCGGGAGTAGATGGGGGGCGCAGGATGAGCAGTTCTTC,CASGSRWGAQDEQFF
-,TRBD1,TRBV3-1,TRBJ2-3,TGTGCCAGCAGCCTACGACAGGGTGAAGATACGCAGTATTTT,CASSLRQGEDTQYF
many,TRBD1,TRBV6-5,TRBJ2-6,TGTGCCAGCAGTTATACCGGGACAGGGGGTCTCTCTGGGGCCAACGTCCTGACTTTC,CASSYTGTGGLSGANVLTF
few,-,TRBV7-9,TRBJ1-5,TGTGCCAGCAGCTTAGGGGGTGCGAGCAATCAGCCCCAGCATTTT,CASSLGGASNQPQHF
many,-,TRBV4-1,TRBJ2-1,TGCGCCAGCAGCCCTGTAACCGGGTTTACGGGCAATGAGCAGTTCTTC,CASSPVTGFTGNEQFF
-,-,TRBV29-1,TRBJ1-2,TGCAGCGCCTTTGAAAACTATGGCTACACCTTC,CSAFENYGYTF
-,TRBD1,TRBV4-1,TRBJ1-5,TGCGCCAGCAGCTTGCGGACAGGTGACAATCAGCCCCAGCATTTT,CASSLRTGDNQPQHF
few,TRBD1,TRBV4-1,TRBJ1-1,TGCGCCAGCAGCCCCCGGACAGGGATTTTGAACACTGAAGCTTTCTTT,CASSPRTGILNTEAFF
-,TRBD2,TRBV30,TRBJ2-7,TGTGCCTGGAGGCGACTAGCGGGAGTTTACGAGCAGTACTTC,CAWRRLAGVYEQYF
many,-,TRBV12-3/TRBV12-4,TRBJ1-2,TGTGCCAGCAGTCTCCCCGGGGGAGTTCAAGGCTACACCTTC,CASSLPGGVQGYTF
many,-,TRBV11-2,TRBJ1-2,TGTGCCAGCAGCTTAGAGACCTATGGCTACACCTTC,CASSLETYGYTF
-,-,TRBV10-3,TRBJ2-7,TGTGCCATCAGTCTCAGCCCCGGGGGAGGAACCTACGAGCAGTACTTC,CAISLSPGGGTYEQYF
many,-,TRBV3-1,TRBJ2-3,TGTGCCAGCAGCCAACAAGATACGCAGTATTTT,CASSQQDTQYF
-,-,TRBV29-1,TRBJ2-7,TGCAGCGCCTCGCCCGGGTCAACCTACGAGCAGTACTTC,CSASPGSTYEQYF
few,TRBD2,TRBV20-1,TRBJ2-3,TGCAGTGCTAGACCCCGACTAGCGGGGCGCACAGATACGCAGTATTTT,CSARPRLAGRTDTQYF
-,TRBD1,TRBV7-2,TRBJ2-3,TGTGCCAGCAGCTCACGGACAGGGGTGGATACGCAGTATTTT,CASSSRTGVDTQYF
many,TRBD1,TRBV7-3,TRBJ2-7,TGTGCCAGCAGCCTCCTGACAGGGGGTCCCTACGAGCAGTACTTC,CASSLLTGGPYEQYF
few,-,TRBV7-9,TRBJ2-7,TGTGCCAGCAGCTTCTCGGTAGAGGCCAACGAGCAGTACTTC,CASSFSVEANEQYF
-,TRBD1,TRBV5-4,TRBJ2-1,TGTGCCAGCAGCACGCGACAGGGGAGAGTTTATGAGCAGTTCTTC,CASSTRQGRVYEQFF
few,-,TRBV2,TRBJ1-1,TGTGCCAGCAGTGAAGCCGCCCGGACAGCGGGGACTGAAGCTTTCTTT,CASSEAARTAGTEAFF
few,-,TRBV7-9,TRBJ2-2,TGTGCCAGCAGCTTAAGGTCGGATACCGGGGAGCTGTTTTTT,CASSLRSDTGELFF
few,TRBD1,TRBV7-2,TRBJ1-1,TGTGCCAGCAGCTTAGACAGGGGGCATACTGAAGCTTTCTTT,CASSLDRGHTEAFF
-,TRBD1,TRBV2,TRBJ2-5,TGTGCCAGCAGCGGGACAGACCAAGAGACCCAGTACTTC,CASSGTDQETQYF
many,TRBD1,TRBV28,TRBJ1-5,TGTGCCAGCAGCCCAACAGGGGGCAGGCAGCCCCAGCATTTT,CASSPTGGRQPQHF